This entry lists 5 T cell receptor beta chains sequenced from one sample in a study of cytomegalovirus exposure and HLA in healthy donors. Researchers ran the PCR with 60 Vbeta and 13 Jbeta primers. Produced via immunoSEQ multiplex PCR; TCRdb's table is partial and in-frame only. Of 100,000 to 120,000 clones in the sample, roughly 15% were seen once. The specimen was PBMCs. Receptors originate from a female donor in good health and CMV-seronegative.

This clone was recorded a few times. V usage is TRBV10-3 and J usage is TRBJ1-2, with D unresolved. The CDR3 runs 14 residues. Trimming took 0 bases from V and 8 from J, leaving 13 bases between them. Germline lookup yields CDR1 ENHRY and CDR2 SYGVKD. In nucleotides, the CDR3 is TGTGCCATCAGTGAGTCGGGCACCGTGGGCGGCTACACCTTC. Amino acid sequence: CAISESGTVGGYTF.

This clone is a singleton in its sample. The V gene is TRBV7-2, the J gene TRBJ2-1; unclear D gene. The CDR3 runs to 13 residues. V lost 5 bases and J lost 8, with 13 bases in between. Germline lookup yields CDR1 SGHTA and CDR2 FQGNSA. For the CDR3, the DNA is TGTGCCAGCAGCCACCCTATGCCCGATGAGCAGTTCTTC. This codes for CASSHPMPDEQFF.

This clone was counted between two and nine times. The chain recombines TRBV11-2 with TRBJ1-2; D is uncertain. There are 15 residues in the CDR3. V was pared by 4 bases and J by 4 bases, with 16 bases between. Germline V gene lookup returns CDR1 SGHAT and CDR2 FQNNGV. CDR3: CASSSLRGSAYGYTF. The CDR3 DNA reads TGTGCCAGCAGCTCTTTGCGGGGTAGCGCCTATGGCTACACCTTC.

There are a few counts of this clone. The gene calls are TRBV7-6 and TRBJ2-7; the D gene is possibly TRBD2 (6 bases). V shed 1 base and J shed 7 bases, with 11 bases lying between them. The germline gives CDR1 SGHVS, CDR2 FNYEAQ. The CDR3 length is 13 residues. CDR3 amino acids: CASSLGGEREQYF. In DNA, the CDR3 is TGTGCCAGCAGCTTAGGGGGGGAGCGGGAGCAGTACTTC.

The chain couples TRBV27 to TRBJ1-2, with a weak D call TRBD1 (5 bases). The ends were cut back, 3 bases at V and 5 bases at J, with 10 bases in the middle. The CDR3 contains 13 residues. CDR1 and CDR2 (germline): MNHEY, SMNVEV (reference sequence). The CDR3 protein is CASSFSGMYGYTF. The CDR3 region has the DNA TGTGCCAGCAGTTTTTCAGGGATGTATGGCTACACCTTC.